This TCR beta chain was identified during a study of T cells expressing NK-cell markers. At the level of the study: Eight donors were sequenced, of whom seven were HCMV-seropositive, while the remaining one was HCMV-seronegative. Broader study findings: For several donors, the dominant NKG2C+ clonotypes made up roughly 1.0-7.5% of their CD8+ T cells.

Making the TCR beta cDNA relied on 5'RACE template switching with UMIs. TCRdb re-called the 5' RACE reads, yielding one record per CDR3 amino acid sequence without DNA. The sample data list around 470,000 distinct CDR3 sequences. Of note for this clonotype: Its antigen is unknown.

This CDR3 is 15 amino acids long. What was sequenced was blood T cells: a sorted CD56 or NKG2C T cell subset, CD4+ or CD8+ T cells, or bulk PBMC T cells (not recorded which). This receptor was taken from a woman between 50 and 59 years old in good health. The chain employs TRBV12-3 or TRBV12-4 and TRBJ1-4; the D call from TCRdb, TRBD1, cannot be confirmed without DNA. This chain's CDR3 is CASSPSSRQGEKLFF.